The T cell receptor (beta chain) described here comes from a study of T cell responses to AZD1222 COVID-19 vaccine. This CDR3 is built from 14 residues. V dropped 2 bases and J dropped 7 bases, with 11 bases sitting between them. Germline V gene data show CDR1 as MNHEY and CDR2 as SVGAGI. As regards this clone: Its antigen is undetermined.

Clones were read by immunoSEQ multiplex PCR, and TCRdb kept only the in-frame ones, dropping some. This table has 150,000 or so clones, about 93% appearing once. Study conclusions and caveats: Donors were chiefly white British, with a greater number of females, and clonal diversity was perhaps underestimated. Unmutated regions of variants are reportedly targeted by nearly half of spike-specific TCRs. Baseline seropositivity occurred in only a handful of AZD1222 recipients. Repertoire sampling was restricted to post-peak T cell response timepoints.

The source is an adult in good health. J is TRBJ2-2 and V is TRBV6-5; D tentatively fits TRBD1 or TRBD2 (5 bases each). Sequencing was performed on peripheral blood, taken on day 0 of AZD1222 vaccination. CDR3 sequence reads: CASSYEGFSGELFF. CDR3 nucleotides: TGTGCCAGCAGTTACGAGGGGTTCAGCGGGGAGCTGTTTTTT.